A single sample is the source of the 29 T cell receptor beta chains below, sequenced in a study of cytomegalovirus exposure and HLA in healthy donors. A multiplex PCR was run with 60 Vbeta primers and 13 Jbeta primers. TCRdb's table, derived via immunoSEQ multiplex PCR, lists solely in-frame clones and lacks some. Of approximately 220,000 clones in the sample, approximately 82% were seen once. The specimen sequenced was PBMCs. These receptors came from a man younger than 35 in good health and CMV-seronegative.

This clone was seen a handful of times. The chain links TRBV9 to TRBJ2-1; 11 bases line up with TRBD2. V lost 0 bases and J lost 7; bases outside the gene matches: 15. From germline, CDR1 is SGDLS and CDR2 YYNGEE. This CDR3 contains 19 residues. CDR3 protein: CASSVVSASGRSMRNEQFF. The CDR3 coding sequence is TGTGCCAGCAGCGTAGTATCGGCTAGCGGGAGGTCGATGCGGAATGAGCAGTTCTTC. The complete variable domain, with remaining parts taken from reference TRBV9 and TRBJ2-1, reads DSGVTQTPKHLITATGQRVTLRCSPRSGDLSVYWYQQSLDQGLQFLIQYYNGEERAKGNILERFSAQQFPDLHSELNLSSLELGDSALYFCASSVVSASGRSMRNEQFFGPGTRLTVL.

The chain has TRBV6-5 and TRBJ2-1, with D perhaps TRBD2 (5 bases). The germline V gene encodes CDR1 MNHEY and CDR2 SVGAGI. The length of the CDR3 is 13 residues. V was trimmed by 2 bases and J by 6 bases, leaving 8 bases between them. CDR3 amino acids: CASSYGGTNEQFF. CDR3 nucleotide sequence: TGTGCCAGCAGTTACGGAGGCACCAATGAGCAGTTCTTC.

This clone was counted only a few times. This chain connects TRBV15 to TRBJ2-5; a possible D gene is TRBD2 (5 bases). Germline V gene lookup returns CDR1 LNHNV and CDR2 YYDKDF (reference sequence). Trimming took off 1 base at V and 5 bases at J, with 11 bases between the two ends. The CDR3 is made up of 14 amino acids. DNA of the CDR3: TGTGCCACCAGCAGAGTGAGGGCAGTGGAGACCCAGTACTTC. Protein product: CATSRVRAVETQYF.

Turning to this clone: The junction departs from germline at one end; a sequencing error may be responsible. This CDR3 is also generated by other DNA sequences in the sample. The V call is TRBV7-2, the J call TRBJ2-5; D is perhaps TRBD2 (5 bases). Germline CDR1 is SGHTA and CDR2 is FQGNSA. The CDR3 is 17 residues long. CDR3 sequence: CASSRPSVGGLQETQYF. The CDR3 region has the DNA TGCGCCAGCAGCCGCCCTTCCGTGGGCGGGCTCCAAGAGACCCAGTACTTC.

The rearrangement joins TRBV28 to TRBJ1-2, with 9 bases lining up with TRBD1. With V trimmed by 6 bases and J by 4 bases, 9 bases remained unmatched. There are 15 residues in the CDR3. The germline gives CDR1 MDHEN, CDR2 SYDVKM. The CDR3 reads CASSPGGTGFYGYTF. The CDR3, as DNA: TGTGCCAGCAGCCCCGGGGGGACAGGGTTCTATGGCTACACCTTC.

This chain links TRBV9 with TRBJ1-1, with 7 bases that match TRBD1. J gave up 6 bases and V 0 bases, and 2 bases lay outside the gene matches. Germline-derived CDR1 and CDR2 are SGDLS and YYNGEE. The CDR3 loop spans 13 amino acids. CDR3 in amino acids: CASSVGQGAEAFF. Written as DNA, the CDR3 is TGTGCCAGCAGCGTAGGCCAGGGGGCTGAAGCTTTCTTT.

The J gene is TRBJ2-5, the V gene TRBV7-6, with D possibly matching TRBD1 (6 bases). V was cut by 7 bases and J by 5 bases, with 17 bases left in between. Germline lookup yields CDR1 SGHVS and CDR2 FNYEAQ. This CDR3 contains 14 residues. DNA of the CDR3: TGTGCCAGCAAGTTGCTGGGGGCGCGGGAGACCCAGTACTTC. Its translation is CASKLLGARETQYF. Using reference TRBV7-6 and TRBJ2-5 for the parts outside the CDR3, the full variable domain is GAGVSQSPRYKVTKRGQDVALRCDPISGHVSLYWYRQALGQGPEFLTYFNYEAQQDKSGLPNDRFSAERPEGSISTLTIQRTEQRDSAMYRCASKLLGARETQYFGPGTRLLVL.

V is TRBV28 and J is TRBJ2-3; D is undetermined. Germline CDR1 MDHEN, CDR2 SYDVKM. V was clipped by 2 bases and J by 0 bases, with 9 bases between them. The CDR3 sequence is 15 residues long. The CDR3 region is CASSLASASTDTQYF. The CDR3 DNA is TGTGCCAGCAGTTTAGCGAGCGCGAGCACAGATACGCAGTATTTT.

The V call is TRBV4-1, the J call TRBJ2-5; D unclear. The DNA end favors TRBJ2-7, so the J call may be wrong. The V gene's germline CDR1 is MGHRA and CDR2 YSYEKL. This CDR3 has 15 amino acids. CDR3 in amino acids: CASSQDGLGSYEQYF. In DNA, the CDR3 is TGCGCCAGCAGCCAAGATGGTCTAGGCTCCTACGAGCAGTACTTC.

The CDR3 nucleotides are TGCGCCAGCAGCTTCTCTTCACGGACTATGGGGGGGGAGCAGTACTTC. Protein sequence: CASSFSSRTMGGEQYF. This rearrangement joins TRBV5-1 to TRBJ2-7; 7 bases map to TRBD2. The germline V gene encodes CDR1 SGHRS and CDR2 YFSETQ. The CDR3 has 16 residues. Germline trimming cut 2 bases from V and 7 bases from J; bases unmatched to any gene: 15.

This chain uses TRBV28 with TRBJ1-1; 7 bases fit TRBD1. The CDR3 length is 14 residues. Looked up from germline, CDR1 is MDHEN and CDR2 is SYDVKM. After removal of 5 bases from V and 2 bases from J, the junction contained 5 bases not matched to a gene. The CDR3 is CASSGRQGNTEAFF. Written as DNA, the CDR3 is TGTGCCAGCAGTGGGCGACAGGGAAACACTGAAGCTTTCTTT.

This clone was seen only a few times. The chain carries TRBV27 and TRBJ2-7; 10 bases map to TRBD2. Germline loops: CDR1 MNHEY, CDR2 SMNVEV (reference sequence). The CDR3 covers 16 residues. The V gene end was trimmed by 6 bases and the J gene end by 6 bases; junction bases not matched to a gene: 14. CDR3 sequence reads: CASSLLPRAGGFEQYF. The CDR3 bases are TGTGCCAGCAGCCTCCTGCCGCGAGCGGGAGGGTTCGAGCAGTACTTC.

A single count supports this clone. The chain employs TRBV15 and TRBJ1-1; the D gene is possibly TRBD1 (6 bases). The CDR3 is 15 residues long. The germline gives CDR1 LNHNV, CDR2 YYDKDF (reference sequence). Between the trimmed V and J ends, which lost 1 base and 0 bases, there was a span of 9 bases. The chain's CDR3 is CATSRGTAMNTEAFF. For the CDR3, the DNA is TGTGCCACCAGCAGAGGGACAGCCATGAACACTGAAGCTTTCTTT.

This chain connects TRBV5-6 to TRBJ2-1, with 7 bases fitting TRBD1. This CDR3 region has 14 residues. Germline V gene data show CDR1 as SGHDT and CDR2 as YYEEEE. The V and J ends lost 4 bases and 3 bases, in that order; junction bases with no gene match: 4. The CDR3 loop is CASSRGQSYNEQFF. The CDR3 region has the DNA TGTGCCAGCAGCCGGGGACAGAGCTACAATGAGCAGTTCTTC.

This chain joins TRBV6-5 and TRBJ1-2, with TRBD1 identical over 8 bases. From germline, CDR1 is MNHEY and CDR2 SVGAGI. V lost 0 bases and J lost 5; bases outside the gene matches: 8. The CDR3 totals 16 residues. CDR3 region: CASSYSLQGAGYGYTF. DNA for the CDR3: TGTGCCAGCAGTTACTCGTTGCAGGGGGCGGGTTATGGCTACACCTTC.

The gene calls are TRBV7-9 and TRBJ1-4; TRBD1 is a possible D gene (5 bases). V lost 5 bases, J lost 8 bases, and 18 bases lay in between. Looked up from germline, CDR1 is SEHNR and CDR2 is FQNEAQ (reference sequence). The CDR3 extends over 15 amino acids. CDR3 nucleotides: TGTGCCAGCAGCGCCCGAAGTCAGGGTTCCGAAAAACTGTTTTTT. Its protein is CASSARSQGSEKLFF.

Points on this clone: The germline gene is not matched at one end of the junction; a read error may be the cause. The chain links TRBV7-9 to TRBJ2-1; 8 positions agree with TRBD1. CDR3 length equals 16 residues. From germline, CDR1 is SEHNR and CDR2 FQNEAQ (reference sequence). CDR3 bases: TGTTCCAGCAGCTTATACCCGGACAGGGCCCGGAATGAGCAGTTCTTC. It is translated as CSSSLYPDRARNEQFF.

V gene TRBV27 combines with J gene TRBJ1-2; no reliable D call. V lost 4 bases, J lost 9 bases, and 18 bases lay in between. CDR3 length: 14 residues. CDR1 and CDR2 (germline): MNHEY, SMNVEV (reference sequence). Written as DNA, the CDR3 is TGTGCCAGCAGTTCCTCACGGCGCGGTAATCGCTACACCTTC. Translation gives CASSSSRRGNRYTF.

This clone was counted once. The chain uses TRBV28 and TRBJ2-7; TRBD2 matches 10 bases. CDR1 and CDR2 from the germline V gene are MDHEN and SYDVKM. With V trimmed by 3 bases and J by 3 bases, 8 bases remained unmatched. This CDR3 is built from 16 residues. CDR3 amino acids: CASSFRLSSGSYEQYF. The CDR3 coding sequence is TGTGCCAGCAGTTTTCGCCTATCTAGCGGGAGCTACGAGCAGTACTTC.

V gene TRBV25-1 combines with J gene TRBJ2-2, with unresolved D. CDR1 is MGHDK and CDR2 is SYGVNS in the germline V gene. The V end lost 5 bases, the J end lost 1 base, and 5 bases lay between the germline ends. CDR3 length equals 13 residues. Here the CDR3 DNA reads TGTGCCAGCAGTCGAGGGAACACCGGGGAGCTGTTTTTT. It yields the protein CASSRGNTGELFF.

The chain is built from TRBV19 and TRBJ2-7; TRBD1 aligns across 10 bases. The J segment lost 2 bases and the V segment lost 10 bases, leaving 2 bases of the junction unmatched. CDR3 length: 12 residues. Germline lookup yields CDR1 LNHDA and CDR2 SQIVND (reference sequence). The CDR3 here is CATGQGAYEQYF. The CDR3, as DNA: TGTGCCACCGGACAGGGGGCCTACGAGCAGTACTTC.

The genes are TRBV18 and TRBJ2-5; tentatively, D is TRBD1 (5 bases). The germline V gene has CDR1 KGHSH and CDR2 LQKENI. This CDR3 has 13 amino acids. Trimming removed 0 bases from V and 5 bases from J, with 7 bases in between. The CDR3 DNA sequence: TGTGCCAGCTCACCACCGGGGCGGGAGACCCAGTACTTC. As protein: CASSPPGRETQYF.

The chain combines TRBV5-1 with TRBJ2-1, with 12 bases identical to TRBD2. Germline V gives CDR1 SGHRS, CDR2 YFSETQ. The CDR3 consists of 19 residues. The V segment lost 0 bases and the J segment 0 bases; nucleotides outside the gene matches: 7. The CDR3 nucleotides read TGCGCCAGCAGCTTGGGTACTAGCGGGAGGCCTAGCTCCTACAATGAGCAGTTCTTC. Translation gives CASSLGTSGRPSSYNEQFF.

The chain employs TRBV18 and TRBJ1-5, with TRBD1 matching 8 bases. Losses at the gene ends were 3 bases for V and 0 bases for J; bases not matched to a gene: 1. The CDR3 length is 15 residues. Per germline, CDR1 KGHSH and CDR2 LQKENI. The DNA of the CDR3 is TGTGCCAGCTCACCCGGACAGGGTAGCAATCAGCCCCAGCATTTT. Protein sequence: CASSPGQGSNQPQHF.

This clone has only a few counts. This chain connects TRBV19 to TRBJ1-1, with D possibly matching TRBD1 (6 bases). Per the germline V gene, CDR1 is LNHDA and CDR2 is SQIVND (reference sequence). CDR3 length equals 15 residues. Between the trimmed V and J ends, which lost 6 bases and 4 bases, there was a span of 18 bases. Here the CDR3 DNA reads TGTGCCAGTAGCCTATTAAGGGGGGGCGGCACTGAAGCTTTCTTT. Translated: CASSLLRGGGTEAFF.

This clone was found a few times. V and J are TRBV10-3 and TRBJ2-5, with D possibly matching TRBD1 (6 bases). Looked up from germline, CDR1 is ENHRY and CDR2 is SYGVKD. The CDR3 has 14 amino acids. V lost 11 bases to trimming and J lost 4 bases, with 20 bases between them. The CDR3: CASRGTGWRETQYF. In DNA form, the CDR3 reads TGTGCCTCCAGAGGAACAGGGTGGAGAGAGACCCAGTACTTC.

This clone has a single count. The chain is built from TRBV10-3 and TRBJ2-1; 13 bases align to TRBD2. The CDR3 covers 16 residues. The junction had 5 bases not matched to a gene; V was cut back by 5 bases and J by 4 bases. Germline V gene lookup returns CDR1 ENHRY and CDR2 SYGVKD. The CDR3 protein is CAISPTSGRQYNEQFF. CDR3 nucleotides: TGTGCCATCAGTCCGACTAGCGGGAGGCAGTACAATGAGCAGTTCTTC.

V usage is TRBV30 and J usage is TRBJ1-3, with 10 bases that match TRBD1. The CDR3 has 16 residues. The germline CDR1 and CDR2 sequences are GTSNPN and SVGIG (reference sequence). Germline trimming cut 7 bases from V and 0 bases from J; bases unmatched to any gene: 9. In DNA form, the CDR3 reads TGTGCCTCGAATCCGGGACAGGGGAACTCTGGAAACACCATATATTTT. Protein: CASNPGQGNSGNTIYF.

CDR3 nucleotide sequence: TGTGCCACCAGCCCGCGGACAGGCTTGGACTGGTTCACCGGGGAGCTGTTTTTT. It codes for CATSPRTGLDWFTGELFF. This chain links TRBV15 with TRBJ2-2, with 7 bases identical to TRBD1. The CDR3 loop spans 18 amino acids. V lost 5 bases, J lost 4 bases, and 16 bases stayed unmatched. Germline CDR1 reads LNHNV; CDR2 reads YYDKDF (reference sequence).